This T cell receptor beta chain was profiled in a study of T cells in localized non-small cell lung cancer. For this clone: Antigen unknown.

Study results and limitations: Paired adjacent lung recovered a median roughly 56 of the top 100 tumor clones. The study found T cell clonality highest in uninvolved adjacent lung, above tumor. Higher blood T cell density went with longer overall survival.

TCRdb keeps only in-frame clones here, not all; method: immunoSEQ multiplex PCR. The table has under 40,000 clones, 86% seen once. The sample was peripheral blood, taken before any cancer treatment. This clonotype was sampled from a male donor aged 60 or over with stage III lung adenocarcinoma.

CDR3 region: CASSPWDSSNTEAFF. CDR3 in DNA: TGTGCCAGCAGTCCCTGGGACAGCTCGAACACTGAAGCTTTCTTT. The J gene is TRBJ1-1, the V gene TRBV28, with 7 positions matching TRBD1. CDR1 and CDR2 from the germline V gene are MDHEN and SYDVKM. CDR3 size: 15 residues. J gave up 1 base and V 5 bases, and 7 bases lay outside the gene matches.